This T cell receptor (beta chain) derives from a study of CXCR3-negative and CXCR3-positive naive CD8 T cells (dated by TCRdb to about 2019). General notes on the study: In total, about 130 million TRB reads were obtained, which works out to roughly 1.5 +/- 0.3 million reads per library. Diversity and physicochemical repertoire analyses were performed on around twelve donors pooled from two independent experiments. Naive subsets from a handful of donors and memory cells from 3 donors were included in the TRBV-TRBJ cluster analysis.

For every CD8+ T cell subset, fewer than 350,000 cells were flow-sorted straight into RLT lysis buffer, and each subset was sorted in triplicate. Naive CD8+ T cells were defined stringently as CD45RO-CCR7+CD27+CD95- to exclude memory contaminants. Peripheral blood mononuclear cells were isolated from buffy coats by standard density gradient centrifugation. A FACSAria III was used to flow-sort naive CXCR3-negative and CXCR3-positive CD8+ T cells. Total RNA was extracted from sorted cells with an RNeasy Mini Kit. Sequenced using a NextSeq 550. The Human TCR Profiling Kit (MiLaboratory) was used to make UMI-labeled 5' RACE TRB cDNA libraries. The full amount of extracted RNA was used for cDNA synthesis, and the full amount of resulting cDNA was used for PCR amplification. The libraries were made side by side, with each library going through the same number of PCR cycles. Under the source paper's analysis protocol: About 50,000 +/- 10,000 unique UMI-labeled TRB cDNA molecules per library were extracted with MIGEC and MiXCR, with at least two reads per UMI required. On average, about 40,000 +/- 10,000 functional in-frame TRB CDR3 nucleotide clonotypes lacking stop codons were found per library. After each sample was downsampled to 5000 UMI-labeled TRB molecules, VDJtools was used to calculate diversity metrics such as normalized Shannon-Wiener and Chao1. Clonotype-size-weighted physicochemical properties of the central five CDR3 residues (interaction energy, strength, volume and Kidera factor 4) were computed in VDJtools. The reads underwent TCRdb reprocessing, giving one record for each CDR3 protein sequence and no DNA. For this entry, the V and J calls and clone size follow TCRdb and not the study's own pipeline. The sample table gives 100,000 to 150,000 distinct CDR3 sequences. The top ten clonotypes cover 0.25% to 0.35% of the sample.

General conclusions and limits of the study: Naive CXCR3-negative and CXCR3-positive cells from the same donor showed similar TRBV-TRBJ usage, whereas memory cells showed distinct patterns. Compared with CXCR3-negative naive cells, CXCR3-positive naive cells had TRB CDR3s with higher hydrophobicity (lower Kidera factor 4), lower energy, and higher strength and volume indices. Repertoire diversity was comparably high in both naive subsets but much lower in memory CD8+ T cells. Freshly isolated PBMCs were used for most assays because CXCR3 expression partially decreased after cryopreservation. Surface CD5, linked to self-reactivity in mice, was comparable between naive subsets; TCR interaction strength was therefore also inferred from TRB CDR3 physicochemical properties.

The CDR3 sequence holds 15 residues, the cysteine and phenylalanine included. Nucleotide data are not available. According to the germline V gene, CDR1 reads MGHRA and CDR2 reads YSYEKL. Details on this clonotype: Its antigen remains unidentified.

Sequencing input: naive CXCR3- CD8+ T cells from blood. Explained via the paper, the cell subset or site label denotes: CD45RO-CCR7+CD27+CD95- naive CD8+ T cells lacking CXCR3 (TNR3-). This receptor was taken from a human donor in good health. Some clones in this sample may be carry-over from other donors' samples. The rearrangement combines TRBV4-1 with TRBJ2-7; there is no DNA to check the TCRdb D call of TRBD1. The CDR3 reads as follows: CASSQGGGWIYEQYF.